The 8 T cell receptor beta chains below all came from one sample that was sequenced in a study of a mutant IDH1 vaccine in newly diagnosed glioma (dated by TCRdb to the early 2020s). For these receptors, no antigen is known. Library construction relied on the immunoSEQ multiplex PCR assay. As stored in TCRdb, this immuneACCESS dataset retains in-frame rearrangements with V and J assigned. A fraction of the clones does not appear; measured against another copy, unresolved V genes explain less than half of the discrepancy, and the remainder lacks a known reason. The table for this sample lists fewer than 70,000 clones; around 86% of them were counted only once. The top ten constitute 2% to 2.5% of the sample. Sample time point, as interpreted from the label and publication: week 35, safety follow-up. Each vaccine dose was 300 ug of a 20-mer mutant IDH1 peptide in Montanide, given subcutaneously with topical imiquimod.

Source: PBMCs, taken from a glioma patient whose treatment included an IDH1 peptide vaccine. These receptors were taken from a man under 40 with glioma.

This clone showed up just a few times. This sequence joins TRBV6-5 and TRBJ2-7, with 11 bases lining up with TRBD2. Trimming cost V 5 bases and J 2 bases; bases outside gene matches: 5. Per germline, CDR1 MNHEY and CDR2 SVGAGI. This CDR3 spans 15 amino acids. This chain's CDR3 is CASSRLAGRAYEQYF. The CDR3 nucleotides are TGTGCCAGCAGTAGACTAGCGGGGAGGGCCTACGAGCAGTACTTC.

The V call is TRBV5-1, the J call TRBJ1-2, with 7 nucleotides matching TRBD1. CDR3 length: 15 residues. The germline CDR1 and CDR2 sequences are SGHRS and YFSETQ. Germline trimming cut 4 bases from V and 0 bases from J; bases unmatched to any gene: 6. In nucleotides, the CDR3 is TGCGCCAGCAGCCTGGACAGGATAACTAACTATGGCTACACCTTC. It is translated as CASSLDRITNYGYTF.

The chain has TRBV10-3 and TRBJ1-2; 10 bases line up with TRBD1. This CDR3 comprises 15 residues. CDR1 ENHRY and CDR2 SYGVKD come from the germline V gene. V lost 10 bases and J lost 1; bases outside the gene matches: 9. DNA for the CDR3: TGTGCCACCGGGACAGGGGATCTGTATAACTATGGCTACACCTTC. It encodes CATGTGDLYNYGYTF.

The chain recombines TRBV19 with TRBJ2-3, with TRBD2 matching 12 bases. The CDR3 runs to 19 residues. Germline V CDR1 and CDR2: LNHDA, SQIVND (reference sequence). V was pared by 4 bases and J by 2 bases, with 13 bases of the junction left unmatched. The CDR3 bases are TGTGCCAGTAGTACCCGAACTAGCGGGGGGACAATTGACACAGATACGCAGTATTTT. Protein product: CASSTRTSGGTIDTDTQYF. The full variable domain, rest sourced from reference TRBV19 and TRBJ2-3, is DGGITQSPKYLFRKEGQNVTLSCEQNLNHDAMYWYRQDPGQGLRLIYYSQIVNDFQKGDIAEGYSVSREKKESFPLTVTSAQKNPTAFYLCASSTRTSGGTIDTDTQYFGPGTRLTVL.

The chain recombines TRBV7-8 with TRBJ2-7; D not resolved. Per germline, CDR1 SGHVS and CDR2 FQNEAQ. V lost 5 bases, J lost 5 bases, and 22 bases lay in between. The CDR3 loop spans 16 amino acids. Written as DNA, the CDR3 is TGTGCCAGCAGCCCCGACCCTGGGCAGTCATTCCACGAGCAGTACTTC. It yields the protein CASSPDPGQSFHEQYF.

The chain links TRBV5-5 to TRBJ1-4; 8 nucleotides line up with TRBD1. This CDR3 has 14 residues. CDR1 is SGHKS and CDR2 is YYEKEE in the germline V gene (reference sequence). J gave up 7 bases and V 4 bases, and 6 bases lay outside the gene matches. The CDR3 DNA sequence: TGTGCCAGCAGCCAGACAGGGGTGGTTGAAAAACTGTTTTTT. Its protein is CASSQTGVVEKLFF. The full variable domain, completed using reference TRBV5-5 and TRBJ1-4, is DAGVTQSPTHLIKTRGQQVTLRCSPISGHKSVSWYQQVLGQGPQFIFQYYEKEERGRGNFPDRFSARQFPNYSSELNVNALLLGDSALYLCASSQTGVVEKLFFGSGTQLSVL.

V and J are TRBV5-3 and TRBJ1-1, with 8 bases aligning to TRBD1. TRBV5-3 is an ORF for which the function is uncertain. V lost 3 bases to trimming and J lost 5 bases; unmatched junction nucleotides: 6. This CDR3 is 14 amino acids long. Here the CDR3 reads CARSCGQGGTEAFF. CDR3 bases: TGTGCCAGAAGCTGTGGACAGGGCGGTACTGAAGCTTTCTTT.

V usage is TRBV6-6 and J usage is TRBJ2-7; D uncertain. Trimming cost V 10 bases and J 2 bases, with 18 bases left between them. The CDR3 is 14 residues long. From germline, CDR1 is MNHNY and CDR2 SVGAGI (reference sequence). CDR3 DNA sequence: TGTGCCATCAGAGGAAACTATCCACCCTACGAGCAGTACTTC. The encoded protein is CAIRGNYPPYEQYF.